This section outlines one TCR beta chain sequence together with its context. The data belong to a study of blood T cell repertoires in COVID-19. Overall study: Material from acute and convalescent COVID-19 was sourced from the United States, Italy and Spain. PBMCs, B-cell-depleted T cells, or T cells provided the cDNA or gDNA that made up the material.

Methods used by the authors: Researchers report that nucleated cell counts were estimated from reference gene primer amplification. Measured with immunoSEQ multiplex PCR; TCRdb has only the in-frame clones, and not every one. The V and J calls and clone size come from that table; D and trimming were worked out from the DNA. The sample contains 160,000 or so clones, about 80% of which appear only once. The CDR3 consists of 15 residues. V was clipped by 1 base and J by 0 bases, with 9 bases between them. CDR1 LGHDT and CDR2 YNNKEL come from the germline V gene (reference sequence). The source of this sequence is a human donor in a cohort sampled during active COVID-19. Input material: peripheral blood. The chain joins TRBV3-1 (or the pseudogene TRBV3-2) to TRBJ1-2; D remains ambiguous. The CDR3 protein is CASSQGADSNYGYTF. Written as DNA, the CDR3 is TGTGCCAGCAGCCAAGGCGCAGACTCTAACTATGGCTACACCTTC.